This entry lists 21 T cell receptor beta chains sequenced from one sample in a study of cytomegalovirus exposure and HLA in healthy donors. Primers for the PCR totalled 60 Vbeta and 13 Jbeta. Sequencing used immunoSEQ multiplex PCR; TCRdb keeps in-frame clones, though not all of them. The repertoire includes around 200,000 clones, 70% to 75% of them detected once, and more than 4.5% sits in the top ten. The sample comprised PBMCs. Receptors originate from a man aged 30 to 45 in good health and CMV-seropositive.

The CDR3 loop is CASSRTGATGELFF. In DNA, the CDR3 is TGTGCCAGCAGTCGAACAGGGGCGACCGGGGAGCTGTTTTTT. The chain employs TRBV7-2 and TRBJ2-2; 7 bases align to TRBD1. Germline CDR1 reads SGHTA; CDR2 reads FQGNSA. J gave up 5 bases and V 6 bases, and 6 bases lay outside the gene matches. This CDR3 region has 14 residues. The entire variable domain, with the rest obtained from reference TRBV7-2 and TRBJ2-2, is as follows: GAGVSQSPSNKVTEKGKDVELRCDPISGHTALYWYRQSLGQGLEFLIYFQGNSAPDKSGLPSDRFSAERTGGSVSTLTIQRTQQEDSAVYLCASSRTGATGELFFGEGSRLTVL.

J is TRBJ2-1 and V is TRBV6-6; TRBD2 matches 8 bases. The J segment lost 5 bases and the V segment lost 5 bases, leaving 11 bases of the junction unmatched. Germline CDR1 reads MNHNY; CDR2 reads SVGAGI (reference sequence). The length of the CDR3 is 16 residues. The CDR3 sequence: CASSPPRAGANNEQFF. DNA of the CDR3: TGTGCCAGCAGTCCCCCCCGAGCGGGGGCCAACAATGAGCAGTTCTTC.

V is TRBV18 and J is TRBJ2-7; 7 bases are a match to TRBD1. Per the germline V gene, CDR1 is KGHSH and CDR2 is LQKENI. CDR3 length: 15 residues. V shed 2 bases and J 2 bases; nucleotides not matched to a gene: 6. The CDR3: CASSPSRQGPYEQYF. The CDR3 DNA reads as TGTGCCAGCTCACCATCAAGACAGGGACCCTACGAGCAGTACTTC.

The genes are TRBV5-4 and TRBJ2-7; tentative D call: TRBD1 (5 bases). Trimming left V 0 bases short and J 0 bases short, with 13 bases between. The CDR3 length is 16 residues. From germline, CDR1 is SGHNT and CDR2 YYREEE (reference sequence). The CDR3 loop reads CASSLESGALSYEQYF. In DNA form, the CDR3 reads TGTGCCAGCAGCTTGGAGTCTGGGGCTCTCTCCTACGAGCAGTACTTC.

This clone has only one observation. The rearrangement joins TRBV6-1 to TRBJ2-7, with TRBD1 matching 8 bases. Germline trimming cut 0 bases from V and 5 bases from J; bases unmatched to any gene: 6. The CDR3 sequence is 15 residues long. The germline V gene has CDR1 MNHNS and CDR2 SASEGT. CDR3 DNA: TGTGCCAGCAGTGAAGCAAGGACAGGGCCCCACGAGCAGTACTTC. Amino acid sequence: CASSEARTGPHEQYF.

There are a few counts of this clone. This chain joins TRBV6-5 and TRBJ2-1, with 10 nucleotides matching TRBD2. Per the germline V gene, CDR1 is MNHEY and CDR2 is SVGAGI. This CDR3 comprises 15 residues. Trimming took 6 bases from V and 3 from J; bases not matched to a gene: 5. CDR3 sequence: CASRPLAGNYNEQFF. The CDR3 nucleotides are TGTGCCAGCAGGCCACTAGCGGGGAACTACAATGAGCAGTTCTTC.

In DNA form, the CDR3 reads TGTGCCAGCAGTTTCGCGCCCTCAAACTATGGCTACACCTTC. Protein product: CASSFAPSNYGYTF. The chain links TRBV28 to TRBJ1-2; D is unresolved. The CDR3 is 14 amino acids. CDR1 MDHEN and CDR2 SYDVKM come from the germline V gene. Trimming stripped 3 bases from V and 2 bases from J, with 10 bases between.

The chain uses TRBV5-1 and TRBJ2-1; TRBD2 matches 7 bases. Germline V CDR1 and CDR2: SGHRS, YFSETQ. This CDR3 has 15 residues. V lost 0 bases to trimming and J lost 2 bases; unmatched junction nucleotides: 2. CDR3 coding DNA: TGCGCCAGCAGCTTGGCCAGCGGGGCCTACAATGAGCAGTTCTTC. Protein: CASSLASGAYNEQFF. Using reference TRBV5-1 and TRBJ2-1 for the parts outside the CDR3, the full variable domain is KAGVTQTPRYLIKTRGQQVTLSCSPISGHRSVSWYQQTPGQGLQFLFEYFSETQRNKGNFPGRFSGRQFSNSRSEMNVSTLELGDSALYLCASSLASGAYNEQFFGPGTRLTVL.

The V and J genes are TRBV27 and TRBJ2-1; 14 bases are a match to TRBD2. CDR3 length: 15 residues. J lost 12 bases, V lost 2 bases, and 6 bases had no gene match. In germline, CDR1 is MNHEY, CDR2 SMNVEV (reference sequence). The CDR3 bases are TGTGCCAGCAGTTTAAGACTAGCGGGGGGGCTTGGGCAGTTCTTC. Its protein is CASSLRLAGGLGQFF.

The chain's CDR3 is CASSSTSGGAGEQFF. CDR3 bases: TGCGCCAGCAGCTCAACTAGCGGGGGGGCGGGGGAGCAGTTCTTC. The chain has TRBV5-1 and TRBJ2-1; 13 nucleotides align to TRBD2. The CDR3 totals 15 residues. The ends lost 3 bases at V and 10 bases at J; junction bases unmatched: 7. CDR1 is SGHRS and CDR2 is YFSETQ in the germline V gene.

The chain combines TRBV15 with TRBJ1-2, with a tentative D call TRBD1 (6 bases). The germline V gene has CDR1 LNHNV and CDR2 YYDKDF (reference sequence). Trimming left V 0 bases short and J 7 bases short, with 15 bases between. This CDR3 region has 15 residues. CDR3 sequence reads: CATSRDTGGVFGYTF. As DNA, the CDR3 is TGTGCCACCAGCAGAGATACGGGGGGCGTCTTTGGCTACACCTTC.

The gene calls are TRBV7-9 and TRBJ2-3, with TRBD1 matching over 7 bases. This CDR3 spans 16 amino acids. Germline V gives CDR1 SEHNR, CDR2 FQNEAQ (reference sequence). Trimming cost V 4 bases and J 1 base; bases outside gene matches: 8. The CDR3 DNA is TGTGCCAGCAGCTCCCGACAGGGTATGCGCACAGATACGCAGTATTTT. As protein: CASSSRQGMRTDTQYF. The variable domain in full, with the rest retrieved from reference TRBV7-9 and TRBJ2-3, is DTGVSQNPRHKITKRGQNVTFRCDPISEHNRLYWYRQTLGQGPEFLTYFQNEAQLEKSRLLSDRFSAERPKGSFSTLEIQRTEQGDSAMYLCASSSRQGMRTDTQYFGPGTRLTVL.

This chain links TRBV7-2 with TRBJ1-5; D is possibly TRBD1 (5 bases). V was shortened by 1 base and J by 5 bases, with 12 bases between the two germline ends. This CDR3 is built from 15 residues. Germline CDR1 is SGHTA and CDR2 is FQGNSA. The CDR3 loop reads CASSLDAGPYQPQHF. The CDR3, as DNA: TGTGCCAGCAGCTTAGATGCGGGGCCCTATCAGCCCCAGCATTTT.

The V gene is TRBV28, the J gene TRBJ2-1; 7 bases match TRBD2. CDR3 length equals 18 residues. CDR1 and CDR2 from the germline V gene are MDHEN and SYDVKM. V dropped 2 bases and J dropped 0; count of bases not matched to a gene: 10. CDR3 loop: CASSLIRAAGDSYNEQFF. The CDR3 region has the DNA TGTGCCAGCAGTTTAATTAGGGCGGCGGGGGACTCCTACAATGAGCAGTTCTTC.

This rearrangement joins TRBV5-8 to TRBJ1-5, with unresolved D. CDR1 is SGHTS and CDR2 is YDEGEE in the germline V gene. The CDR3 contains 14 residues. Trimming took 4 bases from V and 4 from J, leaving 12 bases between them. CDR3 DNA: TGTGCCAGCAGCCACCGCGTGGAGAATCAGCCCCAGCATTTT. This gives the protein CASSHRVENQPQHF.

The CDR3 reads CAWSELNNSPLHF. CDR3 nucleotide sequence: TGTGCCTGGAGTGAGCTTAATAATTCACCCCTCCACTTT. The chain is built from TRBV30 and TRBJ1-6; D remains unclear. V lost 1 base to trimming and J lost 5 bases, with 6 bases between them. This CDR3 is built from 13 residues. CDR1 is GTSNPN and CDR2 is SVGIG in the germline V gene (reference sequence).

CDR3 coding DNA: TGTGCCAGCAGCTGGGACGGACAGGGGGAGTTGAACACTGAAGCTTTCTTT. Its translation: CASSWDGQGELNTEAFF. The V call is TRBV5-4, the J call TRBJ1-1; 10 positions match TRBD1. The germline V gene encodes CDR1 SGHNT and CDR2 YYREEE (reference sequence). Trimming cost V 3 bases and J 0 bases; bases outside gene matches: 8. There are 17 residues in the CDR3. Complete variable domain (other parts from reference TRBV5-4 and TRBJ1-1): ETGVTQSPTHLIKTRGQQVTLRCSSQSGHNTVSWYQQALGQGPQFIFQYYREEENGRGNFPPRFSGLQFPNYSSELNVNALELDDSALYLCASSWDGQGELNTEAFFGQGTRLTVV.

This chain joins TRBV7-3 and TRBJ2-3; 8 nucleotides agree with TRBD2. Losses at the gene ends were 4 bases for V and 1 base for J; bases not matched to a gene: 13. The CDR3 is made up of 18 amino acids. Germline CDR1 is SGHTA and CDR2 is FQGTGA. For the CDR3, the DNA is TGTGCCAGCAGCTACCGTGGACTAGAAGCGGGGGGCACAGATACGCAGTATTTT. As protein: CASSYRGLEAGGTDTQYF.

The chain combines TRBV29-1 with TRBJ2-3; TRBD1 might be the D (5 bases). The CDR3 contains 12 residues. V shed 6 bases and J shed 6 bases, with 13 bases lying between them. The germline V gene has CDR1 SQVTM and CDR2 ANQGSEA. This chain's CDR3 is CSVRQSTDTQYF. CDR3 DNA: TGCAGCGTACGACAGTCAACGGATACGCAGTATTTT.

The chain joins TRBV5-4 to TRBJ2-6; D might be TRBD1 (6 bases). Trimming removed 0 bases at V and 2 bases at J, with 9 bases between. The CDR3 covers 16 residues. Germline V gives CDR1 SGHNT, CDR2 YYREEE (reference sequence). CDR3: CASSLARGAGANVLTF. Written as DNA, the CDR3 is TGTGCCAGCAGCTTGGCCAGGGGTGCTGGGGCCAACGTCCTGACTTTC.

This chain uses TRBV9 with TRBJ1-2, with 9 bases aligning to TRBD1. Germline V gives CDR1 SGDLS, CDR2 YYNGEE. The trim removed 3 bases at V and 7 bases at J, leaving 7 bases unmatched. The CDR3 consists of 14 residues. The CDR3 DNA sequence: TGTGCCAGCAGCGAGTGGGACAGGGAGGCTGGCTACACCTTC. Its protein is CASSEWDREAGYTF. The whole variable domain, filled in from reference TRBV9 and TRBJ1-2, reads DSGVTQTPKHLITATGQRVTLRCSPRSGDLSVYWYQQSLDQGLQFLIQYYNGEERAKGNILERFSAQQFPDLHSELNLSSLELGDSALYFCASSEWDREAGYTFGSGTRLTVV.